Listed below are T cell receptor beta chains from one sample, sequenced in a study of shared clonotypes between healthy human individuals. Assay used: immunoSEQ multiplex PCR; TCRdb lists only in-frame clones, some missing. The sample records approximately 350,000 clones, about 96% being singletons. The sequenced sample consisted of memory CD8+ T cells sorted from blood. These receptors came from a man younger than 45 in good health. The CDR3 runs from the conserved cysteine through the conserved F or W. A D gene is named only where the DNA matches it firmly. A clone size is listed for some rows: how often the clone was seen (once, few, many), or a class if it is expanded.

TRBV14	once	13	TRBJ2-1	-	TGTGCCAGCAGCCAAACCGGGGCGCCTGAGCAGTTCTTC	CASSQTGAPEQFF
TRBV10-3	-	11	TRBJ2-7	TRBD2	TGTGCCACTAGCGGGAGCTACGAGCAGTACTTC	CATSGSYEQYF
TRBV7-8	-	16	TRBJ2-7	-	TGTGCCAGCAGCTTAGGTTTTACACAAGGCCGCTACGAGCAGTACTTC	CASSLGFTQGRYEQYF
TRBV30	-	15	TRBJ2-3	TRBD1	TGTGCCTGGAGTTTAGGGGGCGTGAATCTTGATACGCAGTATTTT	CAWSLGGVNLDTQYF
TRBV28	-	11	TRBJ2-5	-	TGTGCCAGCAGCCTCGAGGGGACCCAGTACTTC	CASSLEGTQYF
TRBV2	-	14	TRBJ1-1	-	TGTGCAACTCGGACGGAACCCAGGGACACTGAAGCTTTCTTT	CATRTEPRDTEAFF
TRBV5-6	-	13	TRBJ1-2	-	TGTGCCAGCAGCTTACAGGGAGGAGATGGCTACACCTTC	CASSLQGGDGYTF
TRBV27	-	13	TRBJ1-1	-	TGTGCCAGCGCCCCCTCGGACTACACTGAAGCTTTCTTT	CASAPSDYTEAFF
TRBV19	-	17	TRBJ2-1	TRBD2	TGTGCCAGTAGTCGACCCCCTCTAGCGGGAGAGTCCGTTGAGCAGTTCTTC	CASSRPPLAGESVEQFF
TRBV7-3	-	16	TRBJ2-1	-	TGTGCCAGCAGCTTAACTGGGGTAGGGACATCCAATGAGCAGTTCTTC	CASSLTGVGTSNEQFF
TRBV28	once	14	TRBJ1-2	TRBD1	TGTGCCAGCAGTTCAGGGGGCGAACAAAATGGCTACACCTTC	CASSSGGEQNGYTF
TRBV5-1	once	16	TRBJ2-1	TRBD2	TGCGCCAGCAGCTTAAGGACTAGCGGGAGTAGGGATGAGCAGTTCTTC	CASSLRTSGSRDEQFF
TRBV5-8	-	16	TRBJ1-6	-	TGTGCCAGCAGCTACTACCCGGGACCTCATAATTCACCCCTCCACTTT	CASSYYPGPHNSPLHF
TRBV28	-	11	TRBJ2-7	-	TGTGCCAGCAGTTTAGGGAACGAGCAGTACTTC	CASSLGNEQYF
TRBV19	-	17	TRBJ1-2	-	TGTGCCAGTAGTATCGATATCGGGGGGTTGCTACGGTATGGCTACACCTTC	CASSIDIGGLLRYGYTF
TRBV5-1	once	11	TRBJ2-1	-	TGCGCCAGCAGCTTTTCCCATGAGCAGTTCTTC	CASSFSHEQFF
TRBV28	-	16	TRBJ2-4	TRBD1	TGTGCCAGCAGTTTTCCCTTCACAGGGGGCAAAAACATTCAGTACTTC	CASSFPFTGGKNIQYF
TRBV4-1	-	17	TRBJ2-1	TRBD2	TGCGCCAGCAGCCGGGGGACTAGCGGGAGTTTGTACAATGAGCAGTTCTTC	CASSRGTSGSLYNEQFF
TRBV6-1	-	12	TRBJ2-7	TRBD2	TGTGCCAGCGATTGGGGGGGCTACGAGCAGTACTTC	CASDWGGYEQYF
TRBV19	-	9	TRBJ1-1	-	TGTGCCAGGGGGGTCCGAGCTTTCTTT	CARGVRAFF
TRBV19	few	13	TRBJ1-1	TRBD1	TGTGCCAGTAGTATAGCAGGGGGCACTGAAGCTTTCTTT	CASSIAGGTEAFF
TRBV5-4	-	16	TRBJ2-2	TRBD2	TGTGCCAGCAGCCAAACTAGCGGGAGGGTCACCGGGGAGCTGTTTTTT	CASSQTSGRVTGELFF
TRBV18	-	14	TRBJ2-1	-	TGTGCCATCCCCAGTGGGGCTAGGGTAAGTGAGCAGTTCTTC	CAIPSGARVSEQFF